The present T cell receptor beta chain was sequenced within a study of shared clonotypes between healthy human individuals. Produced via immunoSEQ multiplex PCR; TCRdb's table is partial and in-frame only. The sample lists 150,000 to 200,000 clones; approximately 70% were seen once. Germline assignment: CDR1 SGHRS and CDR2 YFSETQ. After removal of 2 bases from V and 1 base from J, the junction contained 6 bases not matched to a gene. The CDR3 spans 18 residues. This clonotype was obtained from a man aged 25 to 45 in good health. This rearrangement joins TRBV5-1 to TRBJ2-1, with 13 bases matching TRBD2. The sequenced material came from memory CD4+ T cells sorted from blood. Subset indicated: CD45RA-negative fraction. CDR3 sequence: CASSLRLAGGTSYNEQFF. DNA for the CDR3: TGCGCCAGCAGCTTAAGACTAGCGGGAGGTACTTCCTACAATGAGCAGTTCTTC.